Described below is a single T cell receptor (beta chain) sequence and its context. This entry belongs to a study of blood T cell repertoires in COVID-19. Here immunoSEQ multiplex PCR was the method, and the copy in TCRdb shows in-frame clones only, minus some. The sample has about 250,000 clones, approximately 90% seen once; the top ten hold 3%. Trimming removed 4 bases from V and 4 bases from J, with 13 bases in between. CDR3 length equals 15 residues. Germline V CDR1 and CDR2: SNHLY, FYNNEI. V is TRBV2 and J is TRBJ2-2; D gene uncertain. This sequence originates from a woman between 50 and 59 years old who had recovered from COVID-19. Sample: PBMCs or T cells enriched from blood (not recorded which). The CDR3 DNA reads as TGTGCCAGCAGTGGGTTTAAGACGGGCACCGGGGAGCTGTTTTTT. This sequence encodes CASSGFKTGTGELFF.